The 22 T cell receptor beta chains below were found in one sample sequenced in a study of PD-L1 blockade in urothelial cancer (dated by TCRdb to the late 2010s). The intended sense of this specimen's time point label: peripheral blood 6 weeks after treatment start. Library preparation used the immunoSEQ multiplex PCR assay. Not all clones reach the TCRdb copy of this immuneACCESS table, which keeps in-frame sequences only. Checked studies attribute under half of the gap to unresolved V genes and leave the rest unexplained. The sample table shows 50,000 or so clones, and around 86% are seen once. The ten largest clones represent over 9.5% of the sample. The specimen comprised PBMCs, sampled around atezolizumab (anti-PD-L1) treatment. The receptors were sampled from a man aged 60 to 75 with urothelial cancer.

This clone has a single count. V usage is TRBV29-1 and J usage is TRBJ1-2; D is ambiguous. Trimming shortened V by 2 bases and J by 1 base, and 8 bases separated the two germline ends. CDR3 length: 13 amino acids. Germline values: CDR1 SQVTM, CDR2 ANQGSEA. The CDR3 loop is CSVEQDRNYGYTF. Written as DNA, the CDR3 is TGCAGCGTTGAACAGGATCGTAACTATGGCTACACCTTC.

The V gene is TRBV6-6, the J gene TRBJ1-1, with no clear D. The V end was cut by 7 bases, the J end by 5 bases, with 17 bases between. The germline V gene encodes CDR1 MNHNY and CDR2 SVGAGI (reference sequence). The CDR3 length is 14 residues. The CDR3 DNA sequence: TGTGCCAGCATCCAGACTCGCGCGGGTACTGAAGCTTTCTTT. Translating it yields CASIQTRAGTEAFF.

This chain uses TRBV30 with TRBJ2-1; no clear D. This CDR3 region has 11 residues. V lost 3 bases, J lost 6 bases, and 6 bases lay in between. CDR1 is GTSNPN and CDR2 is SVGIG in the germline V gene (reference sequence). CDR3 DNA: TGTGCCTGGAGGGCCCCCAATGAGCAGTTCTTC. Its translation: CAWRAPNEQFF.

The V and J genes are TRBV2 and TRBJ2-5; D might be TRBD2 (6 bases). The CDR3 consists of 16 residues. V was clipped by 7 bases and J by 7 bases, with 25 bases between them. Germline V lookup: CDR1 SNHLY, CDR2 FYNNEI. The CDR3 bases are TGTGCCAGCATTAGGGGTGGGACTTCATACTCCGGGACCCAGTACTTC. Its protein is CASIRGGTSYSGTQYF.

V and J are TRBV6-1 and TRBJ1-6; 7 bases agree with TRBD1. From germline, CDR1 is MNHNS and CDR2 SASEGT. Trimming at V came to 5 bases and at J to 9 bases, leaving 10 bases not matched to a gene. This CDR3 has 15 residues. As DNA, the CDR3 is TGTGCCAGCAGTCAAGAGGGGGCGGGTAGTTCACCCCTCCACTTT. Amino acid sequence: CASSQEGAGSSPLHF.

Only one count was recorded for this clone. The V gene is TRBV6-1, the J gene TRBJ1-5; D call uncertain. From germline, CDR1 is MNHNS and CDR2 SASEGT. CDR3 length equals 15 residues. With 1 base removed from V and 0 bases from J, the gap between germline ends came to 7 bases. The CDR3 protein is CASSEGDTSNQPQHF. CDR3 nucleotides: TGTGCCAGCAGTGAAGGAGATACTAGCAATCAGCCCCAGCATTTT.

The rearrangement links TRBV7-2 to TRBJ1-2, with 8 positions matching TRBD1. Per the germline V gene, CDR1 is SGHTA and CDR2 is FQGNSA. This CDR3 has 13 residues. Unmatched junction bases numbered 7, after V lost 5 bases and J lost 8 bases. The CDR3 reads CASSPDRGRGYTF. For the CDR3, the DNA is TGTGCCAGCAGCCCCGACAGGGGAAGAGGCTACACCTTC. The whole variable domain, remainder taken from reference TRBV7-2 and TRBJ1-2, is GAGVSQSPSNKVTEKGKDVELRCDPISGHTALYWYRQSLGQGLEFLIYFQGNSAPDKSGLPSDRFSAERTGGSVSTLTIQRTQQEDSAVYLCASSPDRGRGYTFGSGTRLTVV.

The rearrangement joins TRBV12-5 to TRBJ2-1; 13 bases match TRBD2. V lost 7 bases to trimming and J lost 8 bases; unmatched junction nucleotides: 11. This CDR3 is 16 amino acids long. Germline CDR1 and CDR2: LGHNT and FRNRAP. For the CDR3, the DNA is TGTGCTAGTGCCTTGGGACTAGCGGGGCGGACGGATGAGCAGTTCTTC. Amino acids: CASALGLAGRTDEQFF.

The V call is TRBV11-3, the J call TRBJ1-2, with D unclear. Germline CDR1 and CDR2: SGHNT and YENEEA. The ends were cut back, 5 bases at V and 11 bases at J, with 18 bases in the middle. This CDR3 is 13 amino acids long. The CDR3, as DNA: TGTGCCAGCAGCCAAGGCGGCCGACGCTCGTACACCTTC. It specifies CASSQGGRRSYTF. Variable domain in full (rest from reference TRBV11-3 and TRBJ1-2): EAGVVQSPRYKIIEKKQPVAFWCNPISGHNTLYWYLQNLGQGPELLIRYENEEAVDDSQLPKDRFSAERLKGVDSTLKIQPAELGDSAVYLCASSQGGRRSYTFGSGTRLTVV.

The chain combines TRBV5-4 with TRBJ1-6; no firm D call. The CDR3 consists of 13 residues. Trimming shortened V by 0 bases and J by 8 bases, and 6 bases separated the two germline ends. From germline, CDR1 is SGHNT and CDR2 YYREEE (reference sequence). The CDR3 DNA reads TGTGCCAGCAGCTTGGTCCGGGATTCACCCCTCCACTTT. Translation gives CASSLVRDSPLHF. The entire variable domain, with the rest obtained from reference TRBV5-4 and TRBJ1-6, is as follows: ETGVTQSPTHLIKTRGQQVTLRCSSQSGHNTVSWYQQALGQGPQFIFQYYREEENGRGNFPPRFSGLQFPNYSSELNVNALELDDSALYLCASSLVRDSPLHFGNGTRLTVT.

The chain employs TRBV5-6 and TRBJ2-1, with D unclear. This CDR3 is 11 amino acids long. Trimming took 2 bases from V and 11 from J, leaving 8 bases between them. Germline V lookup: CDR1 SGHDT, CDR2 YYEEEE. CDR3 sequence: CASSLTVQQFF. CDR3 DNA: TGTGCCAGCAGCTTAACTGTTCAGCAGTTCTTC.

The chain recombines TRBV6-1 with TRBJ2-1, with TRBD1 matching 10 bases. Germline values: CDR1 MNHNS, CDR2 SASEGT. This CDR3 comprises 15 residues. The V gene end was trimmed by 4 bases and the J gene end by 7 bases; junction bases not matched to a gene: 7. The CDR3 region has the DNA TGTGCCAGCAGTGTTGCCGGGACAGGGGAAAATGAGCAGTTCTTC. Translated, it gives CASSVAGTGENEQFF.

The V call is TRBV6-5, the J call TRBJ1-1; unclear D gene. CDR1 is MNHEY, CDR2 SVGAGI, per germline. Trimming took 5 bases from V and 4 from J, leaving 11 bases between them. CDR3 length equals 13 residues. The CDR3: CASSRSFVTEAFF. The CDR3, as DNA: TGTGCCAGCAGTCGCAGTTTTGTCACTGAAGCTTTCTTT.

This clone has just a few counts. V gene TRBV6-5 combines with J gene TRBJ1-2; TRBD1 matches 7 bases. The V segment lost 6 bases and the J segment 4 bases; nucleotides outside the gene matches: 5. Germline CDR1 and CDR2: MNHEY and SVGAGI. The CDR3 spans 13 residues. The CDR3 DNA is TGTGCCAGCAGCCGACAGGGTAGCTATGGCTACACCTTC. Its protein is CASSRQGSYGYTF.

The chain combines TRBV5-1 with TRBJ1-2; a weak D match, TRBD1 (5 bases). CDR1 SGHRS and CDR2 YFSETQ come from the germline V gene. The CDR3 extends over 16 amino acids. The germline V and J ends were trimmed by 3 bases and 4 bases, with 19 bases remaining between them. The CDR3 DNA sequence: TGCGCCAGCAGCTCGGGGACTCCCGGGCCTAGCTATGGCTACACCTTC. Residues: CASSSGTPGPSYGYTF.

The CDR3 sequence is CASNLRDRGKNEQFF. Here the CDR3 DNA reads TGTGCCAGCAATCTCCGGGACAGGGGTAAGAATGAGCAGTTCTTC. This rearrangement joins TRBV21-1 to TRBJ2-1; the table's D call TRBD1 went unverified against the DNA. TRBV21-1 is labeled a pseudogene. CDR3 size: 15 residues.

The CDR3: CASSQVPSGGNNEQFF. DNA of the CDR3: TGTGCCAGCAGCCAAGTTCCTAGCGGGGGAAACAATGAGCAGTTCTTC. The gene calls are TRBV4-2 and TRBJ2-1, with 10 bases aligning to TRBD2. V trimming: 1 base; J trimming: 5 bases; junction bases outside the gene matches: 5. The CDR3 totals 16 residues. Germline V CDR1 and CDR2: LGHNA, YNFKEQ.

Comment on this clone: The sample has other DNA sequences that encode this CDR3 too. J is TRBJ2-7 and V is TRBV7-9, with TRBD1 as a possible D gene (5 bases). Trimming shortened V by 5 bases and J by 5 bases, and 7 bases separated the two germline ends. Per germline, CDR1 SEHNR and CDR2 FQNEAQ (reference sequence). The CDR3 has 11 residues. CDR3 region: CASSPRDEQYF. DNA for the CDR3: TGTGCCAGCAGCCCCAGGGACGAGCAGTACTTC. Filled out from reference TRBV7-9 and TRBJ2-7, the complete variable domain reads DTGVSQNPRHKITKRGQNVTFRCDPISEHNRLYWYRQTLGQGPEFLTYFQNEAQLEKSRLLSDRFSAERPKGSFSTLEIQRTEQGDSAMYLCASSPRDEQYFGPGTRLTVT.

The J gene is TRBJ1-1, the V gene TRBV9; possible D gene TRBD1, 6 bases. The CDR3 is made up of 14 amino acids. Germline V lookup: CDR1 SGDLS, CDR2 YYNGEE. V was clipped by 3 bases and J by 1 base, with 10 bases between them. The CDR3 DNA sequence: TGTGCCAGCAGCGCCACACAGGGGAACACTGAAGCTTTCTTT. It specifies CASSATQGNTEAFF.

The chain's CDR3 is CASSSAGWTTEAFF. The CDR3 DNA is TGTGCCAGCAGCTCAGCGGGGTGGACGACTGAAGCTTTCTTT. This sequence joins TRBV28 and TRBJ1-1; D uncertain. Germline CDR1 MDHEN, CDR2 SYDVKM. Between the trimmed V and J ends, which lost 6 bases and 5 bases, there was a span of 16 bases. This CDR3 is built from 14 residues.

This clone appeared a single time. The gene calls are TRBV29-1 and TRBJ1-5, with no clear D. This CDR3 contains 13 residues. The V and J ends lost 5 bases and 1 base respectively, with 9 bases between them. CDR1 and CDR2 (germline): SQVTM, ANQGSEA. The CDR3 DNA is TGCAGCGTTACGGACTCGAGCAATCAGCCCCAGCATTTT. It codes for CSVTDSSNQPQHF.

The chain recombines TRBV2 with TRBJ2-7; 8 nucleotides agree with TRBD1. The CDR3 spans 15 residues. J was trimmed by 2 bases and V by 3 bases; bases with no gene match: 6. Germline values: CDR1 SNHLY, CDR2 FYNNEI. The CDR3 DNA reads TGTGCCAGCAGTGACGCGGGGACAGGCGCCTACGAGCAGTACTTC. Its protein product is CASSDAGTGAYEQYF.